This TCR beta chain was sequenced in a study of blood T cell repertoires in COVID-19. Measured with immunoSEQ multiplex PCR; TCRdb has only the in-frame clones, and not every one. The sample carries fewer than 300,000 clones, roughly 87% recorded once. The sequenced sample consisted of peripheral blood. This TCR derives from a human donor in a cohort sampled during active COVID-19.

The CDR3 coding sequence is TGCGCCAGCAGCCTACTACAGGGACCTAATGAAAAACTGTTTTTT. Translation gives CASSLLQGPNEKLFF. The chain has TRBV4-3 and TRBJ1-4, with D perhaps TRBD1 (6 bases). The CDR3 has 15 residues. The V gene lost 4 bases and the J gene lost 3 bases, with 12 bases spanning the gap. Germline lookup yields CDR1 LGHNA and CDR2 YSLEER.